This passage covers 32 T cell receptor beta chains from one sample sequenced in a study of shared clonotypes between healthy human individuals. Clones were sequenced by immunoSEQ multiplex PCR, and TCRdb holds only the in-frame ones, with some missing. The sample includes about 2.3 million clones, approximately 93% of them seen just once. Sequencing was done on a sample of naive CD4+ T cells from PBMCs. Sample subset: CD45RA+ positively selected. The receptor source for this set is a man in his late teens or twenties in good health. Some clones in this sample may be carry-over from other donors' samples.

Details on this clone: Different DNA sequences within this sample yield the same CDR3. The chain combines TRBV5-4 with TRBJ2-7, with 8 bases that match TRBD1. The CDR3 extends over 13 amino acids. Germline V gene lookup returns CDR1 SGHNT and CDR2 YYREEE (reference sequence). V dropped 0 bases and J dropped 5; count of bases not matched to a gene: 1. CDR3 in amino acids: CASSLAGGDEQYF. CDR3 nucleotides: TGTGCCAGCAGCTTGGCAGGGGGCGACGAGCAGTACTTC.

To note about this clone: At the DNA level, this CDR3 is encoded by other sequences in the same sample as well. CDR3 sequence (DNA): TGTGCCAGCAGCCTCCTGGCAGAGACCCAGTACTTC. It translates to CASSLLAETQYF. The rearrangement uses TRBV2 and TRBJ2-5; the D is unclear. The CDR3 runs 12 residues. CDR1 and CDR2 (germline): SNHLY, FYNNEI. Between the trimmed V and J ends, which lost 6 bases and 4 bases, there was a span of 9 bases.

The gene calls are TRBV7-9 and TRBJ1-4, with TRBD1 as a possible D gene (5 bases). This CDR3 region has 14 residues. CDR1 is SEHNR and CDR2 is FQNEAQ in the germline V gene (reference sequence). V shed 7 bases and J shed 4 bases, with 13 bases lying between them. The CDR3 loop reads CASILDTGNEKLFF. CDR3 nucleotides: TGTGCCAGCATACTGGACACCGGTAATGAAAAACTGTTTTTT.

The chain recombines TRBV29-1 with TRBJ2-1; 12 nucleotides agree with TRBD2. V was pared by 7 bases and J by 6 bases, with 16 bases of the junction left unmatched. The CDR3 is 17 residues long. Germline CDR1 is SQVTM and CDR2 is ANQGSEA. CDR3 sequence reads: CSGGLLAGGRKGNEQFF. The CDR3 nucleotides read TGCAGCGGGGGACTACTAGCGGGAGGACGGAAGGGCAATGAGCAGTTCTTC.

This clone was counted between two and nine times. The chain links TRBV4-1 to TRBJ1-2; TRBD1 is a possible D gene (6 bases). The CDR3 extends over 15 amino acids. The germline CDR1 and CDR2 sequences are MGHRA and YSYEKL. V was shortened by 1 base and J by 4 bases, with 13 bases between the two germline ends. The CDR3, as DNA: TGCGCCAGCAGCCAAGGAGGACAGTTCTTCTATGGCTACACCTTC. This sequence encodes CASSQGGQFFYGYTF.

V is TRBV2 and J is TRBJ1-1; D is undetermined. Germline V gives CDR1 SNHLY, CDR2 FYNNEI. Trimming shortened V by 7 bases and J by 10 bases, and 16 bases separated the two germline ends. This CDR3 region has 12 residues. In DNA form, the CDR3 reads TGTGCCAGCACCGAGTGGAGGGTTGGAGCTTTCTTT. Encoded protein: CASTEWRVGAFF.

Notes on this clone: Distinct nucleotide sequences in the sample also encode this CDR3. V is TRBV5-1 and J is TRBJ2-3; TRBD2 matches at 9 bases. V trimming: 0 bases; J trimming: 2 bases; junction bases outside the gene matches: 4. The CDR3 loop spans 16 amino acids. CDR1 is SGHRS, CDR2 YFSETQ, per germline. The CDR3 sequence is CASSLVAGGDTDTQYF. For the CDR3, the DNA is TGCGCCAGCAGCTTGGTGGCGGGAGGGGACACAGATACGCAGTATTTT.

The chain employs TRBV7-3 and TRBJ1-2, with 8 bases fitting TRBD1. Germline V lookup: CDR1 SGHTA, CDR2 FQGTGA. V shed 2 bases, J shed 1 base, and the junction held 3 bases outside the gene matches. This CDR3 comprises 15 residues. The DNA for the CDR3 is TGTGCCAGCAGCTTAGGACAGGGACTTAACTATGGCTACACCTTC. Encoded protein: CASSLGQGLNYGYTF.

A single count supports this clone. The chain couples TRBV29-1 to TRBJ2-7; 7 nucleotides match TRBD2. In germline, CDR1 is SQVTM, CDR2 ANQGSEA. This CDR3 has 13 residues. J gave up 5 bases and V 2 bases, and 6 bases lay outside the gene matches. The CDR3 loop is CSVETSDRNEQYF. As DNA, the CDR3 is TGCAGCGTTGAAACTAGCGATAGGAACGAGCAGTACTTC.

The rearrangement joins TRBV7-2 to TRBJ1-2, with TRBD1 identical over 9 bases. V gave up 4 bases and J gave up 2 bases; unmatched junction bases: 2. Germline V gene data show CDR1 as SGHTA and CDR2 as FQGNSA. CDR3 length equals 14 residues. The CDR3 nucleotides are TGTGCCAGCAGCTCAGACAGGGGGAACTATGGCTACACCTTC. Protein product: CASSSDRGNYGYTF.

V gene TRBV11-2 combines with J gene TRBJ2-5; 11 positions agree with TRBD1. Germline CDR1 is SGHAT and CDR2 is FQNNGV. J lost 5 bases, V lost 3 bases, and 5 bases had no gene match. The CDR3 totals 15 residues. CDR3: CASSFPGTGGETQYF. The CDR3 bases are TGTGCCAGCAGCTTCCCCGGGACAGGGGGGGAGACCCAGTACTTC.

The V call is TRBV6-5, the J call TRBJ1-1, with a possible D match to TRBD1 (6 bases). The CDR3 spans 13 residues. Trimming left V 2 bases short and J 8 bases short, with 12 bases between. Germline V gives CDR1 MNHEY, CDR2 SVGAGI. Here the CDR3 reads CASSYVRGLEAFF. The CDR3 DNA is TGTGCCAGCAGTTACGTAAGGGGGTTGGAAGCTTTCTTT.

The chain carries TRBV28 and TRBJ2-1, with D perhaps assigned TRBD1 or TRBD2 (5 bases each). Germline V gene sequence: CDR1 MDHEN, CDR2 SYDVKM. Trimming pared 3 bases from V and 6 bases from J, leaving 15 bases between. This CDR3 contains 15 residues. In nucleotides, the CDR3 is TGTGCCAGCAGTTTGTCGACAGCCGGAGGCAATGAGCAGTTCTTC. It translates to CASSLSTAGGNEQFF.

Regarding this clone: The same CDR3 is also encoded by other DNA sequences in this sample. The CDR3 loop reads CASSLTGSTGELFF. CDR3 DNA: TGCGCCAGCAGCTTAACCGGGAGCACCGGGGAGCTGTTTTTT. V gene TRBV5-1 combines with J gene TRBJ2-2; D might be TRBD2 (6 bases). The germline V gene encodes CDR1 SGHRS and CDR2 YFSETQ. The CDR3 covers 14 residues. V was trimmed by 2 bases and J by 4 bases, leaving 9 bases between them. Based on the CDR3 plus reference TRBV5-1 and TRBJ2-2, the full variable domain is KAGVTQTPRYLIKTRGQQVTLSCSPISGHRSVSWYQQTPGQGLQFLFEYFSETQRNKGNFPGRFSGRQFSNSRSEMNVSTLELGDSALYLCASSLTGSTGELFFGEGSRLTVL.

This clone was found a few times. V is TRBV29-1 and J is TRBJ2-7; a weak D match, TRBD1 (5 bases). With 6 bases removed from V and 4 bases from J, the gap between germline ends came to 16 bases. The germline V gene has CDR1 SQVTM and CDR2 ANQGSEA. This CDR3 contains 13 residues. CDR3 in DNA: TGCAGCGTACAGGTTTCAGGCACTTACGAGCAGTACTTC. Its translation: CSVQVSGTYEQYF.

This clone has a single count. This chain links TRBV7-8 with TRBJ2-7; D possibly matches TRBD1 or TRBD2 (6 bases each). The CDR3 is made up of 17 amino acids. Germline V gene lookup returns CDR1 SGHVS and CDR2 FQNEAQ. V was clipped by 0 bases and J by 6 bases, with 21 bases between them. The chain's CDR3 is CASSLAPYYGGRGEQYF. In nucleotides, the CDR3 is TGTGCCAGCAGCTTAGCGCCGTATTATGGGGGGCGCGGCGAGCAGTACTTC.

V and J are TRBV7-3 and TRBJ2-2, with D possibly being TRBD1 or TRBD2 (5 bases each). Trimming stripped 2 bases from V and 8 bases from J, with 15 bases between. Germline-derived CDR1 and CDR2 are SGHTA and FQGTGA. The CDR3 is made up of 15 amino acids. The CDR3 loop reads CASSLVLLGGGELFF. The CDR3 bases are TGTGCCAGCAGCTTAGTACTACTTGGGGGAGGGGAGCTGTTTTTT.

This clone was seen a handful of times. Other nucleotide sequences from this sample produce the same CDR3. The CDR3 is CASSPTGVQPQHF. DNA for the CDR3: TGTGCCAGCAGTCCGACAGGGGTCCAGCCCCAGCATTTT. The rearrangement links TRBV6-5 to TRBJ1-5; 8 positions agree with TRBD1. Trimming took 5 bases from V and 7 from J; bases not matched to a gene: 4. Germline CDR1 is MNHEY and CDR2 is SVGAGI. CDR3 length: 13 residues.

The chain recombines TRBV18 with TRBJ2-1; no firm D call. CDR1 and CDR2 from the germline V gene are KGHSH and LQKENI. The CDR3 is made up of 11 amino acids. V lost 3 bases, J lost 15 bases, and 12 bases lay in between. CDR3 loop: CASSPSGPRFF. As DNA, the CDR3 is TGTGCCAGCTCACCCTCCGGGCCCCGGTTCTTC.

V and J are TRBV2 and TRBJ1-4, with 7 nucleotides matching TRBD1. This CDR3 comprises 16 residues. V was pared by 8 bases and J by 5 bases, with 14 bases of the junction left unmatched. Germline-derived CDR1 and CDR2 are SNHLY and FYNNEI. In DNA form, the CDR3 reads TGTGCCAGCGCCCGGGGCGCCGGGACAGTAAATGAAAAACTGTTTTTT. This translates into CASARGAGTVNEKLFF.

A word on this clone: Other DNA sequences in this sample translate to the same CDR3. The chain recombines TRBV9 with TRBJ1-4, with D possibly matching TRBD1 (5 bases). Trimming removed 0 bases from V and 7 bases from J, with 10 bases in between. Germline CDR1 reads SGDLS; CDR2 reads YYNGEE. This CDR3 region has 14 residues. CDR3 in amino acids: CASSVGQGGEKLFF. The DNA for the CDR3 is TGTGCCAGCAGCGTAGGGCAGGGAGGTGAAAAACTGTTTTTT. Full variable domain (missing parts from reference TRBV9 and TRBJ1-4): DSGVTQTPKHLITATGQRVTLRCSPRSGDLSVYWYQQSLDQGLQFLIQYYNGEERAKGNILERFSAQQFPDLHSELNLSSLELGDSALYFCASSVGQGGEKLFFGSGTQLSVL.

This clone was recorded only once. The CDR3 DNA reads as TGTGCCAGTAGTATGCGGGGGAGGAGTGCGGGCGGCTACACCTTC. Translation gives CASSMRGRSAGGYTF. The chain carries TRBV19 and TRBJ1-2; weak D call: TRBD1 (5 bases). Germline CDR1 reads LNHDA; CDR2 reads SQIVND (reference sequence). The V end was cut by 3 bases, the J end by 8 bases, with 19 bases between. The CDR3 length is 15 residues.

The V and J genes are TRBV5-1 and TRBJ2-7; 7 nucleotides match TRBD2. After removal of 0 bases from V and 5 bases from J, the junction contained 14 bases not matched to a gene. Per germline, CDR1 SGHRS and CDR2 YFSETQ. CDR3 length: 17 residues. CDR3 amino acids: CASSLVFGAGVHDEQYF. The CDR3 bases are TGCGCCAGCAGCTTGGTCTTCGGTGCGGGAGTACATGACGAGCAGTACTTC. Full variable domain (outside the CDR3, taken from reference TRBV5-1 and TRBJ2-7): KAGVTQTPRYLIKTRGQQVTLSCSPISGHRSVSWYQQTPGQGLQFLFEYFSETQRNKGNFPGRFSGRQFSNSRSEMNVSTLELGDSALYLCASSLVFGAGVHDEQYFGPGTRLTVT.

Comment on this clone: The same CDR3 is also encoded by other DNA sequences in this sample. This chain links TRBV5-8 with TRBJ2-1, with 8 nucleotides matching TRBD1. The CDR3 loop spans 15 amino acids. The germline CDR1 and CDR2 sequences are SGHTS and YDEGEE. V dropped 2 bases and J dropped 2; count of bases not matched to a gene: 3. This chain's CDR3 is CASSLGQGPYNEQFF. CDR3 coding DNA: TGTGCCAGCAGCTTAGGACAGGGTCCCTACAATGAGCAGTTCTTC.

This chain uses TRBV29-1 with TRBJ2-3, with 7 bases that match TRBD1. The V and J ends lost 6 bases and 3 bases, in that order; junction bases with no gene match: 9. The CDR3 is 14 amino acids. The germline CDR1 and CDR2 sequences are SQVTM and ANQGSEA. The DNA for the CDR3 is TGCAGCGTCCTCAGGACAGGCCAAACAGATACGCAGTATTTT. It specifies CSVLRTGQTDTQYF.

The count of this clone is one. This chain joins TRBV7-9 and TRBJ1-5; D might be TRBD1 (5 bases). CDR3 length: 15 residues. The V end was cut by 0 bases, the J end by 0 bases, with 6 bases between. Per the germline V gene, CDR1 is SEHNR and CDR2 is FQNEAQ (reference sequence). DNA of the CDR3: TGTGCCAGCAGCTTAGCCAGGGTTAGCAATCAGCCCCAGCATTTT. Its protein is CASSLARVSNQPQHF.

The rearrangement joins TRBV5-1 to TRBJ2-1, with unresolved D. Germline V lookup: CDR1 SGHRS, CDR2 YFSETQ. The CDR3 loop spans 12 amino acids. Trimming took 3 bases from V and 8 from J, leaving 9 bases between them. CDR3 in amino acids: CASSSDLDEQFF. The DNA of the CDR3 is TGCGCCAGCAGCTCCGACTTGGATGAGCAGTTCTTC.

This chain uses TRBV28 with TRBJ2-1; D possibly corresponds to TRBD2 (6 bases). Germline loops: CDR1 MDHEN, CDR2 SYDVKM. V was pared by 6 bases and J by 9 bases, with 15 bases between. This CDR3 has 13 amino acids. CDR3 sequence: CASSSPVRGEQFF. CDR3 nucleotide sequence: TGTGCCAGCAGCTCCCCCGTGCGGGGTGAGCAGTTCTTC.

The CDR3 DNA is TGTGCCAGCAGTCCCTTGACAGGGGGCAGAAGCAATCAGCCCCAGCATTTT. Protein sequence: CASSPLTGGRSNQPQHF. The genes are TRBV27 and TRBJ1-5; TRBD1 matches at 10 bases. Germline V CDR1 and CDR2: MNHEY, SMNVEV (reference sequence). Trimming removed 5 bases from V and 1 base from J; junction bases left unmatched: 8. The CDR3 consists of 17 residues.

The V and J genes are TRBV28 and TRBJ2-1, with D possibly being TRBD1 or TRBD2 (5 bases each). The CDR3 is 16 amino acids. Per germline, CDR1 MDHEN and CDR2 SYDVKM. Trimming removed 1 base from V and 11 bases from J, with 21 bases in between. The CDR3 is CASSLLIRDLTMKQFF. Written as DNA, the CDR3 is TGTGCCAGCAGTTTATTGATCAGGGACCTTACAATGAAGCAGTTCTTC.

The chain is built from TRBV7-3 and TRBJ2-3; 8 bases are shared with TRBD2. The CDR3 runs 17 residues. Looked up from germline, CDR1 is SGHTA and CDR2 is FQGTGA. The junction had 13 bases not matched to a gene; V was cut back by 4 bases and J by 4 bases. The DNA for the CDR3 is TGTGCCAGCAGCTCCCAACTAGCGGCCGGGGATCCAGATACGCAGTATTTT. This gives the protein CASSSQLAAGDPDTQYF.

To note about this clone: Other DNA sequences from this sample encode an identical CDR3 as well. This chain connects TRBV19 to TRBJ1-2; D gene unclear. This CDR3 is 13 amino acids long. V lost 2 bases and J lost 0, with 4 bases in between. Per the germline V gene, CDR1 is LNHDA and CDR2 is SQIVND (reference sequence). The CDR3 nucleotides read TGTGCCAGTAGTATAACCACTAACTATGGCTACACCTTC. It is translated as CASSITTNYGYTF.